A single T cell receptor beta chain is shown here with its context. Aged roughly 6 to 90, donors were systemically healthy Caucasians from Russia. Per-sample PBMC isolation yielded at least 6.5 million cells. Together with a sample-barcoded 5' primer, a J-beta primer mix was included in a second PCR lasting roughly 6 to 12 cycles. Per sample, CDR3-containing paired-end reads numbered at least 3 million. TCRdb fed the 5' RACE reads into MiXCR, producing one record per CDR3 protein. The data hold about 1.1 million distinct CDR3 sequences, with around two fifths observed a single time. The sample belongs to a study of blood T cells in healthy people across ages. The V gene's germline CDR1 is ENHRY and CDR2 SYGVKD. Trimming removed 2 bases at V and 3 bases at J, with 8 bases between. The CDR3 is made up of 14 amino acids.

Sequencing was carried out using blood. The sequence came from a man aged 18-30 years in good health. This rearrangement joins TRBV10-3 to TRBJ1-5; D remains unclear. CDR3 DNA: TGTGCCATCAGTGAGGCTAGAGACAATCAGCCCCAGCATTTT. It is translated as CAISEARDNQPQHF.